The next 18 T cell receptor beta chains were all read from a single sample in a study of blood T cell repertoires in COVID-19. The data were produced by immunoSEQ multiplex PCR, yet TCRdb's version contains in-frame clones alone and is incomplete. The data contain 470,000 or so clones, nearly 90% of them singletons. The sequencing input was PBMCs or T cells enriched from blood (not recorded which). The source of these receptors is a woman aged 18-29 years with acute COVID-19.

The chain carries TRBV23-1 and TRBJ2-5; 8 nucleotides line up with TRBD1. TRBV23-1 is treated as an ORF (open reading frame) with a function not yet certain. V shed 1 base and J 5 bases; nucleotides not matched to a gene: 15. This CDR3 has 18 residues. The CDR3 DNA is TGCGCCAGCAGTCAATGTAGGACAGGGATGTCACCTTGGGAGACCCAGTACTTC. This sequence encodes CASSQCRTGMSPWETQYF.

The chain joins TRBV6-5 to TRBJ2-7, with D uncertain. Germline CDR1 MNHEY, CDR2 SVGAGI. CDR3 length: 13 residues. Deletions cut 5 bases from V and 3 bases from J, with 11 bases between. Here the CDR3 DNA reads TGTGCCAGCAGTCCACTCGAGCTCTACGAGCAGTACTTC. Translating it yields CASSPLELYEQYF.

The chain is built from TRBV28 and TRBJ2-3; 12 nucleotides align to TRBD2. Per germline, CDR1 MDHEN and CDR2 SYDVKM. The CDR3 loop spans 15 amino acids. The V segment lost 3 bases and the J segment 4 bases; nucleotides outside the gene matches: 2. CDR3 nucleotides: TGTGCCAGCAGTTTCCGGACTAGCGGGGCAGATACGCAGTATTTT. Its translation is CASSFRTSGADTQYF.

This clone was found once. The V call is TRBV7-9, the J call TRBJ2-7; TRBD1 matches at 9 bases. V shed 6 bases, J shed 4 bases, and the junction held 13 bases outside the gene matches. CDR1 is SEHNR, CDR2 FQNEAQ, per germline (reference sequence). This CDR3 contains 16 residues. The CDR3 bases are TGTGCCAGCAGTCTGACAGGGGGTTTGGTCGAATACGAGCAGTACTTC. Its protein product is CASSLTGGLVEYEQYF.

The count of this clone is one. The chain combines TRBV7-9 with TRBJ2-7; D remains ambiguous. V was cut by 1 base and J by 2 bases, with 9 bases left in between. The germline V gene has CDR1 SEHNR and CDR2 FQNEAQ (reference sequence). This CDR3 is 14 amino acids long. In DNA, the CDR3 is TGTGCCAGCAGCTTAGGGCAGGCTACCTACGAGCAGTACTTC. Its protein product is CASSLGQATYEQYF. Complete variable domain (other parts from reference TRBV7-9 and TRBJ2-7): DTGVSQNPRHKITKRGQNVTFRCDPISEHNRLYWYRQTLGQGPEFLTYFQNEAQLEKSRLLSDRFSAERPKGSFSTLEIQRTEQGDSAMYLCASSLGQATYEQYFGPGTRLTVT.

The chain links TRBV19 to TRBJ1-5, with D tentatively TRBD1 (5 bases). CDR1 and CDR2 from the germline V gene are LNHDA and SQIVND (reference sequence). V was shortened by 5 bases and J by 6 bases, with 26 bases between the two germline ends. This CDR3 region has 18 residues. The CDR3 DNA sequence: TGTGCCAGTAGTCATCGAAGACAGTTGCGATTAGGGTTTCAGCCCCAGCATTTT. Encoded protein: CASSHRRQLRLGFQPQHF.

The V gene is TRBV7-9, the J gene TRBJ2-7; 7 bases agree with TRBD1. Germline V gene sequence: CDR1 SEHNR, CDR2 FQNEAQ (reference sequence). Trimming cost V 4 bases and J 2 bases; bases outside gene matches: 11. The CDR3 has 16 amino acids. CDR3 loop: CASSSSRPGQPYEQYF. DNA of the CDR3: TGTGCCAGCAGCTCAAGTCGGCCGGGACAGCCCTACGAGCAGTACTTC. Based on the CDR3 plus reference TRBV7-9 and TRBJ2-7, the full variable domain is DTGVSQNPRHKITKRGQNVTFRCDPISEHNRLYWYRQTLGQGPEFLTYFQNEAQLEKSRLLSDRFSAERPKGSFSTLEIQRTEQGDSAMYLCASSSSRPGQPYEQYFGPGTRLTVT.

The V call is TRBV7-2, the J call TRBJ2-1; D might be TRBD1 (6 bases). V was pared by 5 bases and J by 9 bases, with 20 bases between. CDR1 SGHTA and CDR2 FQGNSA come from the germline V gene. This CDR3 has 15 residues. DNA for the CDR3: TGTGCCAGCAGCCCGAAACTTAACAGGGCCGGTGAGCAGTTCTTC. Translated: CASSPKLNRAGEQFF.

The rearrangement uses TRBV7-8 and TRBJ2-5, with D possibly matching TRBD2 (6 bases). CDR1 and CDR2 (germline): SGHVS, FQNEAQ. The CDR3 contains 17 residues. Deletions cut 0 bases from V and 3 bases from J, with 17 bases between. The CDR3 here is CASSLARLGGTEETQYF. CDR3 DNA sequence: TGTGCCAGCAGCTTAGCGCGACTGGGGGGTACAGAAGAGACCCAGTACTTC.

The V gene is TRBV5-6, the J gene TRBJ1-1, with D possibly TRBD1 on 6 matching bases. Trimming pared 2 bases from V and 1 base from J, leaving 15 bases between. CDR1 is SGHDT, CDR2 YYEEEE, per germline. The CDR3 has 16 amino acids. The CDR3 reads CASSFEGGRANTEAFF. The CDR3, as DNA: TGTGCCAGCAGCTTCGAAGGGGGAAGGGCGAACACTGAAGCTTTCTTT.

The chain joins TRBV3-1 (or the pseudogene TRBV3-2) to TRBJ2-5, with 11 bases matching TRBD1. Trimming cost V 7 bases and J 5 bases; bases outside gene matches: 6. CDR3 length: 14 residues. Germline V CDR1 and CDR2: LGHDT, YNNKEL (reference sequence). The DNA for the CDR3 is TGTGCCAGCAAGCGGACAGGGGGCTTGGAGACCCAGTACTTC. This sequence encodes CASKRTGGLETQYF.

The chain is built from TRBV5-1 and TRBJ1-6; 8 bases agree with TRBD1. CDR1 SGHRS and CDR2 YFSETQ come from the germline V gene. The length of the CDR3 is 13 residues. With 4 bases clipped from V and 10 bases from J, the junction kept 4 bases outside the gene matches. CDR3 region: CASSIGQGSPLHF. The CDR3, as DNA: TGCGCCAGCAGCATAGGACAGGGATCACCCCTCCACTTT.

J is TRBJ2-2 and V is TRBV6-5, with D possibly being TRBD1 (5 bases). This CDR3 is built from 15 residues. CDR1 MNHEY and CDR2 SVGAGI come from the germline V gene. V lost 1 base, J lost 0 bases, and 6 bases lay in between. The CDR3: CASSYWGPNTGELFF. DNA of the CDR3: TGTGCCAGCAGTTACTGGGGCCCGAACACCGGGGAGCTGTTTTTT.

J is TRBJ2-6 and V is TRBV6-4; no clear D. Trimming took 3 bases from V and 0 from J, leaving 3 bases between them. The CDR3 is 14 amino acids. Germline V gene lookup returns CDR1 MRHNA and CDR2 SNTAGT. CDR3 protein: CASSEASGANVLTF. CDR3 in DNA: TGTGCCAGCAGTGAAGCCTCTGGGGCCAACGTCCTGACTTTC.

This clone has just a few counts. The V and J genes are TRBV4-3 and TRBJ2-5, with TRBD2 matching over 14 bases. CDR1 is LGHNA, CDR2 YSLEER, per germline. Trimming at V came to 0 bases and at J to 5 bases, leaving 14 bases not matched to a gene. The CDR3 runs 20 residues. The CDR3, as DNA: TGCGCCAGCAGCCAAGAAGTGGGGACTAGCGGGAGCCTTTCAATTGAGACCCAGTACTTC. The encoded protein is CASSQEVGTSGSLSIETQYF.

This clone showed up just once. The CDR3 is CASGLVLGRESLSGNTIYF. DNA of the CDR3: TGTGCTAGTGGTTTGGTCCTGGGGAGGGAGAGTCTCTCTGGAAACACCATATATTTT. The chain employs TRBV12-5 and TRBJ1-3; D ambiguous. The ends were cut back, 0 bases at V and 0 bases at J, with 18 bases in the middle. The CDR3 totals 19 residues. The germline gives CDR1 LGHNT, CDR2 FRNRAP.

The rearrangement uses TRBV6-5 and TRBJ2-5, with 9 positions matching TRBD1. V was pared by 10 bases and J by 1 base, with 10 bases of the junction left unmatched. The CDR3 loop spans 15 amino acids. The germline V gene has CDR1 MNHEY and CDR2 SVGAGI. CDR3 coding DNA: TGTGCCACAGCCGGGACAGGGAGTCGCCAAGAGACCCAGTACTTC. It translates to CATAGTGSRQETQYF.

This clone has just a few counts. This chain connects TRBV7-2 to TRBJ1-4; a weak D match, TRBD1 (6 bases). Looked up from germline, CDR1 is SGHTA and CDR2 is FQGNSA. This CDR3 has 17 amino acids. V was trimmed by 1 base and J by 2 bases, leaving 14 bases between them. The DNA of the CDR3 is TGTGCCAGCAGCTTAGAGTCGAGACAGGCCACTAATGAAAAACTGTTTTTT. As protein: CASSLESRQATNEKLFF.